This T cell receptor beta chain was identified in a study of blood T cell repertoires in COVID-19. Background on the study: Donors in the United States, Italy and Spain gave samples during acute or convalescent COVID-19. In each case, the material was cDNA or gDNA derived from T cells, B-cell-depleted T cells, or PBMCs.

The CDR3 is made up of 13 amino acids. Germline values: CDR1 GTSNPN, CDR2 SVGIG (reference sequence). Trimming left V 2 bases short and J 1 base short, with 8 bases between. As processed by the authors: Cell counts per sample came from amplifying reference gene primers. Clones were read by immunoSEQ multiplex PCR, and TCRdb kept only the in-frame ones, dropping some. The V and J calls and clone size are taken from that table; D and trimming were inferred from the DNA. The table lists under 250,000 clones, around four fifths of them singletons. The specimen sequenced was peripheral blood. The gene calls are TRBV30 and TRBJ1-1; D gene uncertain. The origin of this receptor is a man between 40 and 49 years old with acute or convalescent COVID-19. As DNA, the CDR3 is TGTGCCTGGAGTCCCCAGCGGAACACTGAAGCTTTCTTT. Translating gives CAWSPQRNTEAFF.